This paragraph covers one T cell receptor (beta chain) sequence. Its antigen is undetermined. This record comes from a study of T cells and Merkel cell carcinoma outcomes. Study-wide findings and caveats: Merkel cell carcinoma outcomes were reportedly predicted by repertoire and T-cell density.

This CDR3 is built from 15 residues. Germline loops: CDR1 GTSNPN, CDR2 SVGIG (reference sequence). J gave up 6 bases and V 0 bases, and 8 bases lay outside the gene matches. Clones were sequenced by immunoSEQ multiplex PCR, and TCRdb holds only the in-frame ones, with some missing. Found here are about 12,000 clones, 95% to 96% of them singletons; the top ten hold about 0.99%. The origin of this receptor is a human donor with Merkel cell carcinoma. This sequence joins TRBV30 and TRBJ2-1; 7 bases are shared with TRBD1. Sequencing was done on a sample of tumor tissue from Merkel cell carcinoma. This CDR3 reads CAWSVRGGAVNEQFF. The CDR3 DNA reads as TGTGCCTGGAGTGTACGAGGGGGCGCCGTCAATGAGCAGTTCTTC.